The T cell receptor (beta chain) under discussion was sequenced for a study of blood T cell repertoires in COVID-19. Some clones are missing from TCRdb's copy, which holds only in-frame ones; the method was immunoSEQ multiplex PCR. The data hold some 150,000 clones, with over 80% observed a single time. Per germline, CDR1 LGHNT and CDR2 FRNRAP. The CDR3 extends over 16 amino acids. Trimming took off 7 bases at V and 9 bases at J, with 22 bases between the two ends. Sample: PBMCs or T cells enriched from blood (not recorded which). This chain uses TRBV12-5 with TRBJ2-6, with a tentative D call TRBD1 (6 bases). The clonotype comes from a woman aged 45-59 years who had recovered from COVID-19. For the CDR3, the DNA is TGTGCTAGTGTGGGGGTGGCCCTGGGGGCCAACAACGTCCTGACTTTC. Residues: CASVGVALGANNVLTF.